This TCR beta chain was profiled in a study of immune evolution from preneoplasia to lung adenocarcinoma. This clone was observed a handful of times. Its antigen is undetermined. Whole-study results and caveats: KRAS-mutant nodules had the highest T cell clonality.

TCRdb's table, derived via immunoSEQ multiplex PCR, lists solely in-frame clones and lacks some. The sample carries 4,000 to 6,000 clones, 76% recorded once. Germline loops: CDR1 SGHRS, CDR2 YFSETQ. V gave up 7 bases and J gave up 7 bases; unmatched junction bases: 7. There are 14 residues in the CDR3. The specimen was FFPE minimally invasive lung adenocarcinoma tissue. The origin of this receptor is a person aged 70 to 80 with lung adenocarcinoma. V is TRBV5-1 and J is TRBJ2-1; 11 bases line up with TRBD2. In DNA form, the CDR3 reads TGCGCCAGCGGTACTAGCGGGAGTACGAATGAGCAGTTCTTC. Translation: CASGTSGSTNEQFF.